These T cell receptor beta chains were read from a single sample in a study of blood T cells in healthy people across ages. One entry per CDR3 protein results from TCRdb running MiXCR on the 5' RACE reads. The sample records some 1.7 million distinct CDR3 sequences, roughly 28% being singletons. What was sequenced was blood. The receptors come from a woman between 25 and 40 years old in good health. CDR3s include the opening cysteine and the closing phenylalanine or tryptophan. Each record gives: clone size, V gene, J gene, D gene, CDR3 protein, CDR3 DNA. D genes are given only for firm matches. Size values are once, few and many counts, or a class for expanded clones, and some rows have none.

clone_size: few; v_call: TRBV24-1; j_call: TRBJ2-1; d_call: .; cdr3_aa: CATSDTDSKTQFF; cdr3_nt: TGTGCCACCAGTGATACGGACTCGAAGACCCAGTTCTTC
clone_size: .; v_call: TRBV6-2/TRBV6-3; j_call: TRBJ2-3; d_call: .; cdr3_aa: CASSYRGAADTQYF; cdr3_nt: TGTGCCAGCAGTTATAGGGGGGCGGCAGATACGCAGTATTTT
clone_size: .; v_call: TRBV25-1; j_call: TRBJ2-7; d_call: .; cdr3_aa: CASSEAGIDFEQYF; cdr3_nt: TGTGCCAGCAGTGAGGCAGGGATAGATTTCGAGCAGTACTTC
clone_size: many; v_call: TRBV12-3/TRBV12-4; j_call: TRBJ2-7; d_call: .; cdr3_aa: CASSPWLGDEQYF; cdr3_nt: TGTGCCAGCAGCCCGTGGTTAGGGGACGAGCAGTACTTC
clone_size: .; v_call: TRBV27; j_call: TRBJ2-1; d_call: TRBD2; cdr3_aa: CASSLRAGGGGAVGSEQFF; cdr3_nt: TGTGCCAGCAGTTTAAGGGCCGGCGGCGGGGGGGCCGTGGGGTCTGAGCAGTTCTTC
clone_size: .; v_call: TRBV3-1; j_call: TRBJ1-2; d_call: .; cdr3_aa: CASSQDMRDGYTF; cdr3_nt: TGTGCCAGCAGCCAAGATATGAGGGATGGCTACACCTTC
clone_size: .; v_call: TRBV6-1; j_call: TRBJ1-2; d_call: .; cdr3_aa: CASTPESAYGYTF; cdr3_nt: TGTGCCAGCACCCCTGAGTCAGCCTATGGCTACACCTTC
clone_size: many; v_call: TRBV6-5; j_call: TRBJ2-3; d_call: .; cdr3_aa: CASSLVVPPTDTQYF; cdr3_nt: TGTGCCAGCAGTTTGGTAGTCCCCCCCACAGATACGCAGTATTTT
clone_size: .; v_call: TRBV2; j_call: TRBJ2-2; d_call: .; cdr3_aa: CASNPEAGELFF; cdr3_nt: TGTGCCAGCAACCCAGAGGCCGGGGAGCTGTTTTTT
clone_size: .; v_call: TRBV5-1; j_call: TRBJ2-5; d_call: TRBD1; cdr3_aa: CASSWGTGQGTQYF; cdr3_nt: TGCGCCAGCAGCTGGGGGACAGGACAAGGGACCCAGTACTTC
clone_size: .; v_call: TRBV24-1; j_call: TRBJ2-3; d_call: TRBD2; cdr3_aa: CATSDLMASGSWGPDTQYF; cdr3_nt: TGTGCCACCAGTGATTTGATGGCTAGCGGGAGTTGGGGACCAGATACGCAGTATTTT
clone_size: few; v_call: TRBV14; j_call: TRBJ2-7; d_call: TRBD2; cdr3_aa: CASSPTGSLAGEPYEQYF; cdr3_nt: TGTGCCAGCAGCCCTACCGGGTCCCTAGCGGGAGAACCCTACGAGCAGTACTTC
clone_size: many; v_call: TRBV7-6; j_call: TRBJ2-7; d_call: .; cdr3_aa: CASSFTGSLTDEQYF; cdr3_nt: TGTGCCAGCAGCTTCACAGGGTCCCTTACAGACGAGCAGTACTTC
clone_size: few; v_call: TRBV5-1; j_call: TRBJ2-3; d_call: .; cdr3_aa: CASSSRRRTDTQYF; cdr3_nt: TGCGCCAGCAGCTCCCGCAGGCGGACAGATACGCAGTATTTT
clone_size: .; v_call: TRBV7-2; j_call: TRBJ2-7; d_call: .; cdr3_aa: CASKGHNEQYF; cdr3_nt: TGTGCCAGCAAAGGGCACAATGAGCAGTACTTC
clone_size: many; v_call: TRBV6-5; j_call: TRBJ2-7; d_call: .; cdr3_aa: CASSGPGTSSYEQYF; cdr3_nt: TGTGCCAGCAGTGGTCCCGGGACATCCTCCTACGAGCAGTACTTC
clone_size: few; v_call: TRBV20-1; j_call: TRBJ2-3; d_call: .; cdr3_aa: CSAWTPGTTDTQYF; cdr3_nt: TGCAGTGCTTGGACCCCCGGGACTACAGATACGCAGTATTTT
clone_size: few; v_call: TRBV5-1; j_call: TRBJ1-4; d_call: .; cdr3_aa: CASSLGGTSEEKLFF; cdr3_nt: TGCGCCAGCAGCTTGGGCGGGACTTCGGAGGAAAAACTGTTTTTT
clone_size: .; v_call: TRBV11-2; j_call: TRBJ2-1; d_call: TRBD1; cdr3_aa: CASSTTGGDEQFF; cdr3_nt: TGTGCCAGCAGCACTACAGGGGGCGATGAGCAGTTCTTC
clone_size: .; v_call: TRBV7-2; j_call: TRBJ2-2; d_call: TRBD2; cdr3_aa: CASSLAGGMNTGELFF; cdr3_nt: TGTGCCAGCAGCTTAGCCGGGGGGATGAACACCGGGGAGCTGTTTTTT
clone_size: few; v_call: TRBV14; j_call: TRBJ2-5; d_call: .; cdr3_aa: CASSQDVRRAQYF; cdr3_nt: TGTGCCAGCAGCCAAGATGTCAGGCGGGCCCAGTACTTC
clone_size: .; v_call: TRBV2; j_call: TRBJ2-2; d_call: TRBD2; cdr3_aa: CASRGTSGRDTGELFF; cdr3_nt: TGTGCCAGCAGAGGGACTAGCGGGAGGGACACCGGGGAGCTGTTTTTT
clone_size: many; v_call: TRBV5-1; j_call: TRBJ2-5; d_call: TRBD1; cdr3_aa: CASSLGQGAAETQYF; cdr3_nt: TGCGCCAGCAGCTTGGGCCAGGGGGCCGCCGAGACCCAGTACTTC
clone_size: .; v_call: TRBV30; j_call: TRBJ2-7; d_call: .; cdr3_aa: CASTGNPYEQYF; cdr3_nt: TGTGCCTCTACTGGGAACCCCTACGAGCAGTACTTC
clone_size: .; v_call: TRBV4-3; j_call: TRBJ2-1; d_call: .; cdr3_aa: CASSQDTENEQFF; cdr3_nt: TGCGCCAGCAGCCAAGATACGGAGAATGAGCAGTTCTTC
clone_size: .; v_call: TRBV4-3; j_call: TRBJ1-4; d_call: .; cdr3_aa: CASSQGRNFEKLFF; cdr3_nt: TGCGCCAGCAGCCAGGGTCGGAATTTCGAAAAACTGTTTTTT
clone_size: .; v_call: TRBV13; j_call: TRBJ2-1; d_call: TRBD2; cdr3_aa: CASSLEGLAGVREQFF; cdr3_nt: TGTGCCAGCAGCTTAGAGGGACTAGCGGGAGTACGGGAGCAGTTCTTC
clone_size: .; v_call: TRBV7-2; j_call: TRBJ2-2; d_call: .; cdr3_aa: CASSLEDEPGELFF; cdr3_nt: TGTGCCAGCAGCTTAGAAGACGAACCCGGGGAGCTGTTTTTT
clone_size: .; v_call: TRBV20-1; j_call: TRBJ1-1; d_call: .; cdr3_aa: CSANRPNTEAFF; cdr3_nt: TGCAGTGCTAACCGACCGAACACTGAAGCTTTCTTT
clone_size: many; v_call: TRBV12-3/TRBV12-4; j_call: TRBJ2-7; d_call: .; cdr3_aa: CASRKRSYEQYF; cdr3_nt: TGTGCCAGCAGAAAGCGCTCCTACGAGCAGTACTTC
clone_size: .; v_call: TRBV11-2; j_call: TRBJ2-5; d_call: TRBD1; cdr3_aa: CASSTRQGLKTQYF; cdr3_nt: TGTGCCAGCAGCACTCGACAGGGTTTGAAGACCCAGTACTTC
clone_size: .; v_call: TRBV7-2; j_call: TRBJ1-2; d_call: .; cdr3_aa: CASSLALTNYGYTF; cdr3_nt: TGTGCCAGCAGCTTAGCACTCACTAACTATGGCTACACCTTC
clone_size: many; v_call: TRBV7-9; j_call: TRBJ2-7; d_call: TRBD2; cdr3_aa: CASSSTSGRAYEQYF; cdr3_nt: TGTGCCAGCAGTTCGACTAGCGGGAGGGCCTACGAGCAGTACTTC
clone_size: many; v_call: TRBV20-1; j_call: TRBJ2-7; d_call: .; cdr3_aa: CSARESSHEQYF; cdr3_nt: TGCAGTGCTAGAGAGTCGAGTCACGAGCAGTACTTC
clone_size: .; v_call: TRBV27; j_call: TRBJ2-7; d_call: .; cdr3_aa: CASSAGARSEQYF; cdr3_nt: TGTGCCAGCAGTGCCGGGGCTCGGAGCGAGCAGTACTTC
clone_size: .; v_call: TRBV29-1; j_call: TRBJ1-4; d_call: .; cdr3_aa: CSVEKGTNEKLFF; cdr3_nt: TGCAGCGTTGAAAAGGGAACTAATGAAAAACTGTTTTTT
clone_size: few; v_call: TRBV30; j_call: TRBJ1-5; d_call: .; cdr3_aa: CAWGRQEGQPQHF; cdr3_nt: TGTGCCTGGGGTAGACAGGAAGGTCAGCCCCAGCATTTT
clone_size: many; v_call: TRBV12-3/TRBV12-4; j_call: TRBJ2-5; d_call: .; cdr3_aa: CASSLENSHQETQYF; cdr3_nt: TGTGCCAGCAGTTTAGAAAACAGTCATCAAGAGACCCAGTACTTC
clone_size: .; v_call: TRBV7-2; j_call: TRBJ1-4; d_call: .; cdr3_aa: CASNRPNEKLFF; cdr3_nt: TGTGCCAGCAACAGGCCCAATGAAAAACTGTTTTTT
clone_size: .; v_call: TRBV19; j_call: TRBJ2-1; d_call: .; cdr3_aa: CASNANNEQFF; cdr3_nt: TGTGCCAGTAATGCGAACAATGAGCAGTTCTTC
clone_size: many; v_call: TRBV12-5; j_call: TRBJ2-5; d_call: TRBD2; cdr3_aa: CASGSTLAGGTETQYF; cdr3_nt: TGTGCTAGTGGTTCCACCCTAGCGGGAGGGACAGAGACCCAGTACTTC